The 11 T cell receptor beta chains given below trace back to one sample, sequenced in a study of blood T cell repertoires in COVID-19. Clones were read by immunoSEQ multiplex PCR, and TCRdb kept only the in-frame ones, dropping some. The sample yields fewer than 350,000 clones, 80% to 90% seen once. The sequencing sample was made of peripheral blood. The source of these receptors is a man aged 40-49 years with acute or convalescent COVID-19.

This clone appeared once. The J gene is TRBJ2-1, the V gene TRBV15, with D possibly being TRBD1 (5 bases). The CDR3 runs to 14 residues. Deletions cut 3 bases from V and 3 bases from J, with 9 bases between. Germline lookup yields CDR1 LNHNV and CDR2 YYDKDF (reference sequence). The DNA of the CDR3 is TGTGCCACCAGCAGGGACACATACTACAATGAGCAGTTCTTC. It translates to CATSRDTYYNEQFF.

V gene TRBV7-9 combines with J gene TRBJ2-2; 7 nucleotides align to TRBD1. From germline, CDR1 is SEHNR and CDR2 FQNEAQ (reference sequence). The CDR3 sequence is 15 residues long. J was trimmed by 6 bases and V by 4 bases; bases with no gene match: 8. This CDR3 is CASSSFAQGAGELFF. Here the CDR3 DNA reads TGTGCCAGCAGCTCCTTCGCCCAGGGGGCCGGGGAGCTGTTTTTT.

The genes are TRBV7-2 and TRBJ1-4; weak D call: TRBD1 (6 bases). The length of the CDR3 is 14 residues. Per germline, CDR1 SGHTA and CDR2 FQGNSA. V was trimmed by 3 bases and J by 4 bases, leaving 9 bases between them. The CDR3: CASSLTGLNEKLFF. CDR3 DNA sequence: TGTGCCAGCAGCTTGACAGGACTTAATGAAAAACTGTTTTTT.

The chain combines TRBV5-1 with TRBJ1-6; 10 positions match TRBD1. There are 16 residues in the CDR3. The germline V gene has CDR1 SGHRS and CDR2 YFSETQ. The V gene end was trimmed by 2 bases and the J gene end by 8 bases; junction bases not matched to a gene: 7. CDR3 in amino acids: CASSLKGDRGDSPLHF. The CDR3 DNA follows: TGCGCCAGCAGCTTAAAGGGGGACAGGGGTGATTCACCCCTCCACTTT.

The rearrangement joins TRBV6-5 to TRBJ1-2; D may be TRBD1 (6 bases). Per the germline V gene, CDR1 is MNHEY and CDR2 is SVGAGI. This CDR3 has 11 amino acids. Between the trimmed V and J ends, which lost 9 bases and 8 bases, there was a span of 13 bases. The CDR3 nucleotides read TGTGCCAGGAGGGAGGGGGAAGGCTACACCTTC. As protein: CARREGEGYTF.

The chain is built from TRBV29-1 and TRBJ1-1, with 7 bases lining up with TRBD1. The germline V gene encodes CDR1 SQVTM and CDR2 ANQGSEA. After removal of 2 bases from V and 8 bases from J, the junction contained 5 bases not matched to a gene. The CDR3 loop spans 12 amino acids. The CDR3 loop is CSVERGRFEAFF. CDR3 nucleotides: TGCAGCGTTGAAAGGGGGCGTTTCGAAGCTTTCTTT.

The chain recombines TRBV19 with TRBJ1-1, with D unresolved. The V end was cut by 8 bases, the J end by 4 bases, with 5 bases between. The germline CDR1 and CDR2 sequences are LNHDA and SQIVND (reference sequence). CDR3 length equals 10 residues. The CDR3 DNA is TGTGCCAGTGGGAGCACTGAAGCTTTCTTT. Its translation: CASGSTEAFF.

The rearrangement links TRBV27 to TRBJ1-5, with 9 bases lining up with TRBD1. V gave up 10 bases and J gave up 5 bases; unmatched junction bases: 9. CDR1 is MNHEY and CDR2 is SMNVEV in the germline V gene (reference sequence). The length of the CDR3 is 14 residues. Here the CDR3 DNA reads TGTGCCACCTCGGACAGGGGATTATATCAGCCCCAGCATTTT. This sequence encodes CATSDRGLYQPQHF.

The CDR3 protein is CASGLQGTHSPLHF. CDR3 nucleotides: TGTGCCAGCGGGTTGCAGGGTACTCATTCACCCCTCCACTTT. The J gene is TRBJ1-6, the V gene TRBV5-6; D perhaps matches TRBD1 (5 bases). V lost 7 bases, J lost 8 bases, and 16 bases lay in between. CDR3 length: 14 residues. Per the germline V gene, CDR1 is SGHDT and CDR2 is YYEEEE.

The genes are TRBV27 and TRBJ2-7; a possible D gene is TRBD1 (6 bases). V dropped 3 bases and J dropped 4 bases, with 13 bases sitting between them. The CDR3 is made up of 14 amino acids. Germline V gene sequence: CDR1 MNHEY, CDR2 SMNVEV (reference sequence). CDR3 sequence: CASSLSWDTYEQYF. In DNA form, the CDR3 reads TGTGCCAGCAGTTTGAGCTGGGACACTTACGAGCAGTACTTC.

The rearrangement joins TRBV5-1 to TRBJ2-1, with a possible D match to TRBD1 (6 bases). Looked up from germline, CDR1 is SGHRS and CDR2 is YFSETQ. The CDR3 sequence is 12 residues long. Trimming removed 4 bases at V and 16 bases at J, with 18 bases between. The CDR3 coding sequence is TGCGCCAGCAGCCGGGCAGGGGCGGAGAAATTCTTC. Translation: CASSRAGAEKFF.